The T cell receptor beta chain described here comes from a study of cytomegalovirus exposure and HLA in healthy donors. Study-wide context: Around 81% of 398 genotyped donors fell in the Caucasian-associated ancestry cluster.

Whole-study findings and limits: Sequences of the TCR beta chain were said to predict the HLA-A and HLA-B alleles of most subjects accurately. It was assumed in the presence/absence analyses that sequencing depth was roughly uniform across donors.

This clone showed up just a few times. Its antigen is not identified. The trim removed 2 bases at V and 7 bases at J, leaving 9 bases unmatched. Looked up from germline, CDR1 is MNHEY and CDR2 is SVGAGI. This CDR3 is built from 15 residues. The PCR contained 60 Vbeta and 13 Jbeta primers. Produced via immunoSEQ multiplex PCR; TCRdb's table is partial and in-frame only. The data contain some 98,000 clones, 81% of them seen just once; the ten biggest clones take up over 1.1%. Those who donated were healthy bone marrow donors. V gene TRBV6-5 combines with J gene TRBJ2-5; 8 bases agree with TRBD1. Material for sequencing was PBMCs. The source of this sequence is a man aged 35-49 years in good health and CMV-seronegative. CDR3 nucleotides: TGTGCCAGCAGTTACCCCGGGGATGGGACAGGGACCCAGTACTTC. The encoded protein is CASSYPGDGTGTQYF.